These 21 T cell receptor beta chains were sequenced from one sample in a study of T-cell memory formation after mild COVID-19. One entry per CDR3 protein, called by TCRdb with MiXCR from the 5' RACE reads. The table includes about 130,000 distinct CDR3 sequences, more than 15% detected once. The sequenced sample was PBMCs or a T cell subset sorted from them (not recorded which). These receptors were taken from an adult woman who had mild COVID-19 (a few samples of this study predate the infection). Cell type and time point are not known.

V is TRBV6-5 and J is TRBJ1-2; D remains ambiguous. The CDR3 spans 15 residues. Trimming pared 0 bases from V and 6 bases from J, leaving 14 bases between. The germline V gene encodes CDR1 MNHEY and CDR2 SVGAGI. Written as DNA, the CDR3 is TGTGCCAGCAGTTACTCGATAAGTCCCAGCGATGGCTACACCTTC. It yields the protein CASSYSISPSDGYTF.

This clonotype was seen only a few times. V and J are TRBV28 and TRBJ2-7, with D tentatively TRBD1 (6 bases). The CDR3 has 13 amino acids. Germline CDR1 MDHEN, CDR2 SYDVKM. Trimming stripped 6 bases from V and 4 bases from J, with 13 bases between. CDR3 amino acids: CASSETGRYEQYF. The CDR3 DNA follows: TGTGCCAGCAGCGAAACAGGGAGATACGAGCAGTACTTC.

The CDR3 DNA reads TGTGCCAGTAGTGCCTCACAGGGGAGAGAGACCCAGTACTTC. Its protein product is CASSASQGRETQYF. The genes are TRBV19 and TRBJ2-5; 7 bases line up with TRBD1. The junction had 7 bases not matched to a gene; V was cut back by 5 bases and J by 4 bases. The CDR3 runs 14 residues. CDR1 is LNHDA, CDR2 SQIVND, per germline (reference sequence). The full variable domain, completed using reference TRBV19 and TRBJ2-5, is DGGITQSPKYLFRKEGQNVTLSCEQNLNHDAMYWYRQDPGQGLRLIYYSQIVNDFQKGDIAEGYSVSREKKESFPLTVTSAQKNPTAFYLCASSASQGRETQYFGPGTRLLVL.

The gene calls are TRBV24-1 and TRBJ2-1, with TRBD1 matching 10 bases. Germline trimming cut 7 bases from V and 0 bases from J; bases unmatched to any gene: 2. The CDR3 runs to 15 residues. The V gene's germline CDR1 is KGHDR and CDR2 SFDVKD. CDR3 sequence (DNA): TGTGCCACCAGCGGGGACAGGGGCTCCTACAATGAGCAGTTCTTC. Protein product: CATSGDRGSYNEQFF.

This clonotype has a handful of counts. This sequence joins TRBV20-1 and TRBJ2-6; no reliable D call. The CDR3 spans 14 residues. Trimming left V 5 bases short and J 1 base short, with 9 bases between. In germline, CDR1 is DFQATT, CDR2 SNEGSKA (reference sequence). CDR3 in amino acids: CSAGRSSGANVLTF. In DNA form, the CDR3 reads TGCAGTGCTGGACGGTCTTCTGGGGCCAACGTCCTGACTTTC.

This clonotype was recorded a few times. The chain is built from TRBV7-2 and TRBJ2-7; 11 bases agree with TRBD2. Germline V gene sequence: CDR1 SGHTA, CDR2 FQGNSA. CDR3 length: 16 residues. V trimming: 1 base; J trimming: 4 bases; junction bases outside the gene matches: 6. The CDR3 is CASSLGPASGRYEQYF. Written as DNA, the CDR3 is TGTGCCAGCAGCTTAGGTCCGGCTAGCGGGAGGTACGAGCAGTACTTC.

The chain combines TRBV7-6 with TRBJ2-3; tentatively, D is TRBD1 (5 bases). Looked up from germline, CDR1 is SGHVS and CDR2 is FNYEAQ. Trimming took off 2 bases at V and 6 bases at J, with 9 bases between the two ends. The CDR3 spans 13 residues. CDR3 sequence (DNA): TGTGCCAGCAGCTTATCCAGGGCCGATACGCAGTATTTT. It yields the protein CASSLSRADTQYF.

This sequence joins TRBV7-6 and TRBJ1-1, with a possible D match to TRBD1 (6 bases). CDR1 is SGHVS, CDR2 FNYEAQ, per germline. The V gene lost 5 bases and the J gene lost 8 bases, with 15 bases spanning the gap. The CDR3 extends over 13 amino acids. CDR3 coding DNA: TGTGCCAGCAGCCAACCGGGACAACCAGAAGCTTTCTTT. This sequence encodes CASSQPGQPEAFF.

The chain has TRBV7-9 and TRBJ1-4; D possibly corresponds to TRBD1 (6 bases). The CDR3 is made up of 15 amino acids. V lost 4 bases, J lost 8 bases, and 17 bases lay in between. CDR1 SEHNR and CDR2 FQNEAQ come from the germline V gene (reference sequence). CDR3 region: CASSSPGHGGEKLFF. In nucleotides, the CDR3 is TGTGCCAGCAGCTCACCGGGACACGGCGGCGAAAAACTGTTTTTT.

Many counts were recorded for this clonotype. V usage is TRBV12-3 or TRBV12-4 and J usage is TRBJ2-5; 12 nucleotides align to TRBD1. The trim removed 8 bases at V and 5 bases at J, leaving 3 bases unmatched. This CDR3 comprises 13 residues. DNA for the CDR3: TGTGCCAGCGGGACAGGGGGCCACGAGACCCAGTACTTC. The encoded protein is CASGTGGHETQYF.

The chain uses TRBV4-3 and TRBJ2-4; D is undetermined. CDR1 LGHNA and CDR2 YSLEER come from the germline V gene. V was clipped by 0 bases and J by 0 bases, with 9 bases between them. The CDR3 length is 16 residues. This CDR3 reads CASSQDRQLAKNIQYF. The CDR3 DNA is TGCGCCAGCAGCCAAGATAGGCAGCTAGCCAAAAACATTCAGTACTTC.

This rearrangement joins TRBV7-2 to TRBJ2-1; TRBD2 matches at 10 bases. CDR1 and CDR2 (germline): SGHTA, FQGNSA. The J segment lost 7 bases and the V segment lost 1 base, leaving 7 bases of the junction unmatched. The CDR3 extends over 16 amino acids. The CDR3 is CASSLVASGGLNEQFF. The CDR3, as DNA: TGTGCCAGCAGCTTAGTGGCTAGCGGGGGCCTTAATGAGCAGTTCTTC.

This clonotype has just a few counts. The chain joins TRBV10-3 to TRBJ2-7; possibly TRBD1 for D (5 bases). The CDR3 loop spans 14 amino acids. The germline gives CDR1 ENHRY, CDR2 SYGVKD. V was clipped by 2 bases and J by 1 base, with 9 bases between them. The DNA of the CDR3 is TGTGCCATCAGTGAGAGGGGTCGGTCCTACGAGCAGTACTTC. Its translation: CAISERGRSYEQYF.

The table lists this clonotype with a few counts. The chain has TRBV2 and TRBJ1-2; TRBD1 matches at 7 bases. The germline V gene encodes CDR1 SNHLY and CDR2 FYNNEI. The CDR3 runs 14 residues. The ends lost 6 bases at V and 3 bases at J; junction bases unmatched: 7. CDR3 sequence reads: CASRRDRDDYGYTF. CDR3 coding DNA: TGTGCCAGCAGGAGAGACAGGGATGACTATGGCTACACCTTC.

This chain joins TRBV29-1 and TRBJ2-3, with TRBD2 matching over 13 bases. The CDR3 is 16 amino acids. Looked up from germline, CDR1 is SQVTM and CDR2 is ANQGSEA. V lost 0 bases and J lost 2; bases outside the gene matches: 2. This CDR3 is CSVEEGLAGHTDTQYF. The CDR3 DNA reads TGCAGCGTTGAAGAGGGACTAGCGGGACACACAGATACGCAGTATTTT.

This clonotype occurred a few times. The CDR3 protein is CASSPGTVLYGYTF. The CDR3 DNA follows: TGCGCCAGCAGCCCTGGGACAGTCCTCTATGGCTACACCTTC. This chain links TRBV5-1 with TRBJ1-2, with 7 bases identical to TRBD1. The CDR3 totals 14 residues. Germline assignment: CDR1 SGHRS and CDR2 YFSETQ. The ends lost 4 bases at V and 4 bases at J; junction bases unmatched: 7.

In this sample, this clonotype turned up a few times. The chain links TRBV27 to TRBJ1-1, with D uncertain. Trimming removed 6 bases from V and 1 base from J, with 9 bases in between. Germline V lookup: CDR1 MNHEY, CDR2 SMNVEV (reference sequence). This CDR3 region has 13 residues. CDR3 sequence (DNA): TGTGCCAGCAGCCAGAAGAGGAACACTGAAGCTTTCTTT. This sequence encodes CASSQKRNTEAFF.

The chain carries TRBV7-6 and TRBJ2-7; 9 nucleotides match TRBD2. CDR1 is SGHVS, CDR2 FNYEAQ, per germline. This CDR3 comprises 18 residues. J was trimmed by 2 bases and V by 1 base; bases with no gene match: 12. The CDR3 bases are TGTGCCAGCAGCTTAGTAAGTCCTCTAGCGGGACAAGCCTACGAGCAGTACTTC. Translating it yields CASSLVSPLAGQAYEQYF.

The chain links TRBV5-1 to TRBJ2-5; weak D call: TRBD2 (6 bases). The CDR3 is 15 residues long. CDR1 SGHRS and CDR2 YFSETQ come from the germline V gene. The V and J ends lost 4 bases and 4 bases respectively, with 17 bases between them. The CDR3 region is CASSREGAEGETQYF. For the CDR3, the DNA is TGCGCCAGCAGCCGCGAGGGAGCGGAGGGAGAGACCCAGTACTTC.

This clonotype was seen a handful of times. The rearrangement links TRBV7-2 to TRBJ2-7, with 7 positions matching TRBD1. Trimming removed 6 bases from V and 0 bases from J; junction bases left unmatched: 5. Germline V lookup: CDR1 SGHTA, CDR2 FQGNSA. The length of the CDR3 is 14 residues. The CDR3 loop reads CASRRGTDSYEQYF. DNA for the CDR3: TGTGCCAGCAGAAGGGGGACAGACTCCTACGAGCAGTACTTC.

This clonotype was seen a handful of times. V is TRBV28 and J is TRBJ1-2; D unclear. Germline assignment: CDR1 MDHEN and CDR2 SYDVKM. CDR3 length: 17 residues. V lost 3 bases, J lost 0 bases, and 17 bases lay in between. The CDR3 nucleotides are TGTGCCAGCAGTTTTGCTGCCTTCAAGCGCCCTAACTATGGCTACACCTTC. This sequence encodes CASSFAAFKRPNYGYTF.